The sample holds one count of the clone carrying this T cell receptor (beta chain). Its specificity is unknown. The data were obtained in a study of CD8+CD57+ T cells in acquired aplastic anemia. V was shortened by 2 bases and J by 1 base, with 9 bases between the two germline ends. The CDR3 runs 14 residues. The germline CDR1 and CDR2 sequences are SQVTM and ANQGSEA. Findings and caveats of the study: Researchers reported that CD8+ Simpson's diversity was not significantly different in patients versus controls.

Genomic DNA constituted the template upon which TCR beta VDJ and CDR3 profiling was performed. TCRdb redid the calling of the reads with MiXCR, one entry per CDR3 protein. In the table there are 40,000 to 50,000 distinct CDR3 sequences, about two thirds of which are singletons. This chain uses TRBV29-1 with TRBJ1-3; D unresolved. This clonotype was obtained from a human donor in good health, serving as a control. Sequencing input: sorted CD4+, CD8+, or CD8+CD57+ T cells (not recorded which) from PBMCs. The CDR3 region has the DNA TGCAGCGTTGAATTCCCAGGTTCTGGAAACACCATATATTTT. This codes for CSVEFPGSGNTIYF. Full variable domain (remainder filled in from reference TRBV29-1 and TRBJ1-3): SAVISQKPSRDICQRGTSLTIQCQVDSQVTMMFWYRQQPGQSLTLIATANQGSEATYESGFVIDKFPISRPNLTFSTLTVSNMSPEDSSIYLCSVEFPGSGNTIYFGEGSWLTVV.